This TCR beta chain comes out of a study of cytomegalovirus exposure and HLA in healthy donors. The PCR contained 60 Vbeta and 13 Jbeta primers. Profiling relied on immunoSEQ multiplex PCR, and the TCRdb table lists in-frame clones only, not all of them. The sample features 40,000 to 45,000 clones, with roughly 6% in its top ten. The germline CDR1 and CDR2 sequences are MNHEY and SMNVEV (reference sequence). The germline V and J ends were trimmed by 4 bases and 8 bases, with 17 bases remaining between them. CDR3 length: 14 amino acids. What was sequenced was PBMCs. The receptor was derived from a man aged 25 to 40 in good health and CMV-seronegative. The genes are TRBV27 and TRBJ1-2; weak D call: TRBD1 (5 bases). In nucleotides, the CDR3 is TGTGCCAGCAGTTATCAGGGTCTTGCTAACGGCTACACCTTC. Its protein product is CASSYQGLANGYTF.